The sequence of this T cell receptor beta chain was determined in a study of a mutant IDH1 vaccine in newly diagnosed glioma. Turning to the study itself: Antecedent treatment encompassed radiotherapy, temozolomide, or their combination; the majority received both. Week 35 held visit V12, while week 47 held visit V13. Study-wide results and caveats: Variations in leading peripheral T cell clonotypes appeared to have no connection with pseudoprogression.

Time point meaning: week 47, end of study. The content of each vaccine dose was 300 ug of mutant IDH1 20-mer peptide, and topical imiquimod accompanied it. Eight vaccine doses were administered to patients at weeks 1, 3, 5, 7, 11, 15, 19 and 23. Some clones are missing from TCRdb's copy, which holds only in-frame ones; the method was immunoSEQ multiplex PCR. Among 30,000 to 35,000 clones, roughly 89% were seen once, and the ten largest hold approximately 12%. This CDR3 region has 15 residues. The germline V and J ends were trimmed by 5 bases and 5 bases, with 21 bases remaining between them. In germline, CDR1 is GTSNPN, CDR2 SVGIG (reference sequence). Turning to this clone: Its antigen is unidentified.

This sample comprised PBMCs, obtained from a glioma patient whose treatment included an IDH1 peptide vaccine. This sequence originates from a woman aged 25 to 39 with glioma. The chain uses TRBV30 and TRBJ2-5, with D possibly matching TRBD1 (6 bases). This CDR3 is CAWSPLDRWGETQYF. For the CDR3, the DNA is TGTGCCTGGTCCCCCTTAGACAGGTGGGGGGAGACCCAGTACTTC.